A single sample gave rise to the 32 T cell receptor beta chains below, sequenced in a study of blood T cell repertoires in COVID-19. Clones were sequenced by immunoSEQ multiplex PCR, and TCRdb holds only the in-frame ones, with some missing. The sample contains roughly 200,000 clones, around 87% of which appear only once. The sample was peripheral blood. The source is a woman under 30 who had recovered from COVID-19.

This clone occurred once. The chain couples TRBV14 to TRBJ2-7, with a possible D match to TRBD2 (6 bases). V shed 8 bases and J shed 3 bases, with 14 bases lying between them. Germline-derived CDR1 and CDR2 are SGHDN and FVKESK. The CDR3 spans 13 residues. The CDR3 bases are TGTGCCAGCTTGAAAACCGGGGGCTACGAGCAGTACTTC. Its protein is CASLKTGGYEQYF.

The CDR3, as DNA: TGTGCCAGCTCACAGGACAGGGGGCCCGCCGGGGAGCTGTTTTTT. It translates to CASSQDRGPAGELFF. The chain recombines TRBV18 with TRBJ2-2, with TRBD1 matching 11 bases. V was clipped by 4 bases and J by 6 bases; unmatched bases: 4. This CDR3 comprises 15 residues. The germline V gene has CDR1 KGHSH and CDR2 LQKENI.

The rearrangement joins TRBV29-1 to TRBJ1-2; no clear D. This CDR3 has 13 residues. Looked up from germline, CDR1 is SQVTM and CDR2 is ANQGSEA. V was shortened by 2 bases and J by 0 bases, with 7 bases between the two germline ends. CDR3 residues: CSVETVTNYGYTF. CDR3 DNA: TGCAGCGTTGAAACAGTAACTAACTATGGCTACACCTTC.

The V gene is TRBV9, the J gene TRBJ2-2, with 9 bases identical to TRBD1. Germline-derived CDR1 and CDR2 are SGDLS and YYNGEE. There are 15 residues in the CDR3. With 3 bases clipped from V and 3 bases from J, the junction kept 3 bases outside the gene matches. CDR3 sequence (DNA): TGTGCCAGCAGCGCCGGGGACAGGGACACCGGGGAGCTGTTTTTT. This codes for CASSAGDRDTGELFF.

This chain connects TRBV7-9 to TRBJ2-1; TRBD1 matches 9 bases. V lost 4 bases, J lost 5 bases, and 9 bases stayed unmatched. Germline lookup yields CDR1 SEHNR and CDR2 FQNEAQ (reference sequence). The CDR3 has 16 residues. The CDR3 DNA is TGTGCCAGCAGCTCCCCGACAGGGGGTTTAGACAATGAGCAGTTCTTC. Protein product: CASSSPTGGLDNEQFF.

The genes are TRBV6-5 and TRBJ1-5; 8 bases fit TRBD1. This CDR3 is built from 15 residues. V lost 5 bases to trimming and J lost 7 bases; unmatched junction nucleotides: 10. In germline, CDR1 is MNHEY, CDR2 SVGAGI. For the CDR3, the DNA is TGTGCCAGCAGTCCCCGAGACAGGGGTGCCCAGCCCCAGCATTTT. It specifies CASSPRDRGAQPQHF.

The chain has TRBV5-4 and TRBJ1-2; the D is unclear. This CDR3 spans 13 amino acids. Germline V gene sequence: CDR1 SGHNT, CDR2 YYREEE (reference sequence). V shed 2 bases and J shed 1 base, with 6 bases lying between them. The CDR3 here is CASSFELNYGYTF. CDR3 nucleotide sequence: TGTGCCAGCAGCTTCGAGCTTAACTATGGCTACACCTTC.

This chain links TRBV7-9 with TRBJ1-3; D is undetermined. The CDR3 consists of 14 residues. Germline loops: CDR1 SEHNR, CDR2 FQNEAQ (reference sequence). The V end lost 1 base, the J end lost 0 bases, and 4 bases lay between the germline ends. CDR3 in DNA: TGTGCCAGCAGCTTAGGAGTCTCTGGAAACACCATATATTTT. The encoded protein is CASSLGVSGNTIYF.

Remarks on this clone: Other DNA sequences in the same sample also yield this CDR3. The J gene is TRBJ1-2, the V gene TRBV29-1; 9 bases are a match to TRBD1. Germline lookup yields CDR1 SQVTM and CDR2 ANQGSEA. This CDR3 has 13 residues. Unmatched junction bases numbered 0, after V lost 4 bases and J lost 0 bases. This chain's CDR3 is CSVGTGANYGYTF. The CDR3 nucleotides read TGCAGCGTTGGGACAGGGGCTAACTATGGCTACACCTTC.

The chain combines TRBV6-4 with TRBJ2-5; tentatively, D is TRBD2 (6 bases). V was clipped by 9 bases and J by 1 base, with 12 bases between them. In germline, CDR1 is MRHNA, CDR2 SNTAGT. This CDR3 is 13 amino acids long. Written as DNA, the CDR3 is TGTGCCAGACGCGGAGGGTCCCAAGAGACCCAGTACTTC. Its translation is CARRGGSQETQYF.

The chain combines TRBV21-1 with TRBJ2-7; the DNA was not compared with TRBD1, the D call given in the table. TRBV21-1 is classified as a pseudogene. The CDR3 totals 13 residues. The CDR3 loop reads CASSKRRRDEQYV. The CDR3 bases are TGTGCCAGCAGCAAACGCCGCAGGGACGAGCAGTACGTC.

This chain joins TRBV7-8 and TRBJ2-3; TRBD2 matches 9 bases. This CDR3 contains 15 residues. Unmatched junction bases numbered 7, after V lost 5 bases and J lost 4 bases. Germline CDR1 and CDR2: SGHVS and FQNEAQ. CDR3 region: CASSHRLAEPDTQYF. CDR3 nucleotides: TGTGCCAGCAGCCACCGACTAGCGGAACCAGATACGCAGTATTTT.

The CDR3 coding sequence is TGTGCCAGCAGTCCCGGGACACGGAATTCACCCCTCCACTTT. Translated, it gives CASSPGTRNSPLHF. The chain employs TRBV5-6 and TRBJ1-6, with D possibly TRBD1 on 6 matching bases. The V end was cut by 5 bases, the J end by 7 bases, with 13 bases between. The CDR3 runs to 14 residues. The germline V gene has CDR1 SGHDT and CDR2 YYEEEE.

The gene calls are TRBV9 and TRBJ1-2; possibly TRBD1 for D (6 bases). Germline V gives CDR1 SGDLS, CDR2 YYNGEE. CDR3 length: 16 amino acids. Trimming cost V 0 bases and J 0 bases, with 12 bases left between them. The CDR3 DNA sequence: TGTGCCAGCAGCGTAGCTAGGGGGGGCACTAACTATGGCTACACCTTC. As protein: CASSVARGGTNYGYTF.

V gene TRBV12-5 combines with J gene TRBJ2-1, with 7 bases matching TRBD1. Germline assignment: CDR1 LGHNT and CDR2 FRNRAP. The CDR3 totals 13 residues. J lost 6 bases, V lost 8 bases, and 7 bases had no gene match. The CDR3 DNA sequence: TGTGCTAGTTCCTCCACAGGGGTCAATGAGCAGTTCTTC. Translation gives CASSSTGVNEQFF.

This clone was seen just once. The rearrangement uses TRBV2 and TRBJ1-2; D not resolved. V lost 8 bases and J 7 bases, leaving 14 bases between the germline ends. This CDR3 spans 12 amino acids. CDR1 and CDR2 from the germline V gene are SNHLY and FYNNEI. The CDR3 DNA is TGTGCCAGCGTTCTGGACGGGAGTGGCTACACCTTC. Translated, it gives CASVLDGSGYTF.

The J gene is TRBJ1-5, the V gene TRBV7-2; 7 nucleotides line up with TRBD1. Trimming took 4 bases from V and 3 from J; bases not matched to a gene: 6. The CDR3 length is 15 residues. Germline CDR1 and CDR2: SGHTA and FQGNSA. CDR3 sequence reads: CASSWGQILNQPQHF. DNA of the CDR3: TGTGCCAGCAGCTGGGGACAGATTCTCAATCAGCCCCAGCATTTT.

The CDR3: CASSRGTGNTEAFF. DNA of the CDR3: TGTGCCAGCAGTCGCGGGACAGGGAACACTGAAGCTTTCTTT. This sequence joins TRBV6-5 and TRBJ1-1; 8 positions match TRBD1. The trim removed 5 bases at V and 1 base at J, leaving 3 bases unmatched. The CDR3 loop spans 14 amino acids. Germline V gene sequence: CDR1 MNHEY, CDR2 SVGAGI.

This clone was observed a handful of times. The rearrangement uses TRBV6-1 and TRBJ2-7; TRBD1 agrees at 9 bases. The CDR3 runs 15 residues. Trimming removed 2 bases from V and 7 bases from J; junction bases left unmatched: 9. CDR1 and CDR2 (germline): MNHNS, SASEGT. The CDR3 region has the DNA TGTGCCAGCAGTGAAATTCGGACAGGGGTTGGGGAGCAGTACGTC. Translation: CASSEIRTGVGEQYV.

V is TRBV6-2 or TRBV6-3 and J is TRBJ2-7; possible D gene TRBD1, 6 bases. Trimming stripped 5 bases from V and 5 bases from J, with 16 bases between. Looked up from germline, CDR1 is MNHEY and CDR2 is SVGEGT. This CDR3 contains 14 residues. Here the CDR3 reads CASSGDTFRDEQYF. The CDR3 nucleotides are TGTGCCAGCAGTGGGGACACCTTTAGGGACGAGCAGTACTTC.

The chain recombines TRBV7-2 with TRBJ1-2; 12 bases fit TRBD1. This CDR3 has 16 amino acids. Germline CDR1 is SGHTA and CDR2 is FQGNSA. The V and J ends lost 4 bases and 4 bases, in that order; junction bases with no gene match: 7. The CDR3 DNA sequence: TGTGCCAGCAGCTCGGGACAGGGGGCGGTAGGCTATGGCTACACCTTC. This translates into CASSSGQGAVGYGYTF.

This rearrangement joins TRBV28 to TRBJ1-5; D possibly corresponds to TRBD1 (6 bases). Trimming removed 7 bases from V and 3 bases from J, with 13 bases in between. The CDR3 loop spans 14 amino acids. Looked up from germline, CDR1 is MDHEN and CDR2 is SYDVKM. The chain's CDR3 is CASNGQNYNQPQHF. The CDR3 DNA reads TGTGCCAGCAACGGACAGAACTACAATCAGCCCCAGCATTTT.

The chain uses TRBV19 and TRBJ1-5; D gene uncertain. Germline V gene data show CDR1 as LNHDA and CDR2 as SQIVND (reference sequence). Trimming removed 2 bases from V and 3 bases from J, with 11 bases in between. The CDR3 has 15 residues. The CDR3 region is CASSISPGYNQPQHF. CDR3 DNA: TGTGCCAGTAGTATAAGCCCGGGATACAATCAGCCCCAGCATTTT.

This chain links TRBV5-4 with TRBJ1-6; TRBD1 matches 10 bases. V trimming: 3 bases; J trimming: 7 bases; junction bases outside the gene matches: 7. Germline CDR1 SGHNT, CDR2 YYREEE (reference sequence). The CDR3 sequence is 16 residues long. The DNA of the CDR3 is TGTGCCAGCAGCTCCGAGCGGACAGGGGGAAATTCACCCCTCCACTTT. Encoded protein: CASSSERTGGNSPLHF.

The chain joins TRBV2 to TRBJ2-1; no reliable D call. The CDR3 covers 13 residues. Germline CDR1 reads SNHLY; CDR2 reads FYNNEI. V was cut by 2 bases and J by 9 bases, with 11 bases left in between. In DNA, the CDR3 is TGTGCCAGCAGTGAAACGACCCTAGGTGAGCAGTTCTTC. Translation: CASSETTLGEQFF.

The genes are TRBV5-1 and TRBJ2-7; TRBD1 agrees at 9 bases. The CDR3 consists of 16 residues. The germline V gene encodes CDR1 SGHRS and CDR2 YFSETQ. V dropped 4 bases and J dropped 0; count of bases not matched to a gene: 8. CDR3 amino acids: CASSKRPGQGSYEQYF. The CDR3 DNA sequence: TGCGCCAGCAGCAAGAGACCGGGACAGGGCTCCTACGAGCAGTACTTC.

This chain uses TRBV11-2 with TRBJ2-2; 9 positions agree with TRBD1. Unmatched junction bases numbered 5, after V lost 4 bases and J lost 5 bases. This CDR3 is 15 amino acids long. Germline lookup yields CDR1 SGHAT and CDR2 FQNNGV. The CDR3 DNA reads TGTGCCAGCAGCTGGGACAGGGTCGGGACCGGGGAGCTGTTTTTT. Translating gives CASSWDRVGTGELFF.

The chain couples TRBV18 to TRBJ1-6; no clear D. V lost 3 bases and J lost 5, with 14 bases in between. CDR1 and CDR2 (germline): KGHSH, LQKENI. The length of the CDR3 is 16 residues. The CDR3 spells CASSPWSTRDNSPLHF. DNA of the CDR3: TGTGCCAGCTCACCCTGGAGCACCCGGGATAATTCACCCCTCCACTTT.

In this sample, this clone turned up once. The V call is TRBV5-4, the J call TRBJ2-3; 14 positions match TRBD2. CDR3 length: 17 amino acids. The trim removed 4 bases at V and 4 bases at J, leaving 8 bases unmatched. Per germline, CDR1 SGHNT and CDR2 YYREEE (reference sequence). Here the CDR3 reads CASSPPTSGRASDTQYF. For the CDR3, the DNA is TGTGCCAGCAGCCCTCCGACTAGCGGGAGGGCCTCAGATACGCAGTATTTT.

The rearrangement joins TRBV28 to TRBJ1-5; 9 bases match TRBD1. The CDR3 covers 15 residues. From germline, CDR1 is MDHEN and CDR2 SYDVKM. Losses at the gene ends were 6 bases for V and 2 bases for J; bases not matched to a gene: 5. CDR3 in DNA: TGTGCCAGCAGATGGGGACAGGGACGCAATCAGCCCCAGCATTTT. Encoded protein: CASRWGQGRNQPQHF.

This chain connects TRBV27 to TRBJ2-3; unclear D gene. Germline assignment: CDR1 MNHEY and CDR2 SMNVEV (reference sequence). The germline V and J ends were trimmed by 2 bases and 3 bases, with 6 bases remaining between them. The CDR3 contains 13 residues. Here the CDR3 reads CASSLHGTDTQYF. As DNA, the CDR3 is TGTGCCAGCAGTTTACACGGGACAGATACGCAGTATTTT.

The chain recombines TRBV14 with TRBJ1-1; D is undetermined. Germline values: CDR1 SGHDN, CDR2 FVKESK. This CDR3 is 13 amino acids long. V lost 10 bases to trimming and J lost 3 bases, with 15 bases between them. The CDR3 spells CAKLALLDTEAFF. Here the CDR3 DNA reads TGTGCCAAACTCGCCCTTCTTGACACTGAAGCTTTCTTT.